A selection of T cell receptor beta chains follows, all from one sample in a study of cytomegalovirus exposure and HLA in healthy donors. Assay: immunoSEQ multiplex PCR; the TCRdb copy retains only in-frame clones and omits some. The data contain more than 110,000 clones, 73% of them singletons. The sample consisted of PBMCs. These receptor sequences come from a human donor in good health. The CDR3 runs from the conserved cysteine through the conserved F or W. A D gene is named only where the DNA matches it firmly. Some rows have no size entry. The others give once, few or many, or a class for an expanded clone.

>TRBJ2-7|-|TRBD2|TRBV5-1
TGCGCCAGCAGCCTAACTAGCGGGGCCTACGAGCAGTACTTC
CASSLTSGAYEQYF
>TRBJ2-1|-|TRBD1|TRBV6-1
TGTGCCAGCAGTGGACCCGGGACAGGACGGTTGAATGAGCAGTTCTTC
CASSGPGTGRLNEQFF
>TRBJ1-5|-|TRBD1|TRBV6-6
TGTGCCAGCAGTCCTGGGACAGATATCAATCAGCCCCAGCATTTT
CASSPGTDINQPQHF
>TRBJ2-3|-|-|TRBV4-1
TGCGCCAGCAGCCAAGTGTCCCAGTTAGATACGCAGTATTTT
CASSQVSQLDTQYF
>TRBJ2-7|-|-|TRBV2
TGTGCCAGCAGTGGGTTTAGCAGATCCTACGAGCAGTACTTC
CASSGFSRSYEQYF
>TRBJ1-2|few|-|TRBV10-1
TGCGCCAGCAGTGAGACTATGAGCGGTGGCTACACCTTC
CASSETMSGGYTF
>TRBJ2-5|-|TRBD1|TRBV19
TGTGCCAGTAGTAAGCGGTACAGGGGACGAGAGACCCAGTACTTC
CASSKRYRGRETQYF
>TRBJ2-7|few|TRBD2|TRBV28
TGTGCCATAACTAGCGACTCCTACGAGCAGTACTTC
CAITSDSYEQYF
>TRBJ2-5|-|-|TRBV7-2
TGTGCCAGCAGCTTAGTCGTGACACAGACCCAGTACTTC
CASSLVVTQTQYF
>TRBJ2-5|-|-|TRBV5-1
TGCGCCAGCAGCTTGGGCGGAACAGGTCCTGGGAAGACCCAGTACTTC
CASSLGGTGPGKTQYF
>TRBJ2-3|few|TRBD2|TRBV4-2
TGTGCCAGCAGCCCAGGAGCGGGGGGGCCCACAGATACGCAGTATTTT
CASSPGAGGPTDTQYF
>TRBJ1-1|-|-|TRBV5-1
TGCGCCAGCAGCTTCTCAGGGTTCGGCACTGAAGCTTTCTTT
CASSFSGFGTEAFF
>TRBJ1-1|-|-|TRBV11-3
TGTGCCAGCAGCTACGGTGTTGAAGCTTTCTTT
CASSYGVEAFF
>TRBJ2-3|-|-|TRBV7-9
TGTGCCAGCAGCACTCGGGACACTTTGGTTCGTGCGGATACGCAGTATTTT
CASSTRDTLVRADTQYF
>TRBJ2-3|-|TRBD1|TRBV11-3
TGTGCCAGCAGCACGAGGACAGGGAAAAGCACAGATACGCAGTATTTT
CASSTRTGKSTDTQYF
>TRBJ2-7|-|TRBD1|TRBV27
TGTGCCAGCAGTTTAGGGACAGTTGGCGAGCAGTACTTC
CASSLGTVGEQYF
>TRBJ1-1|-|-|TRBV7-9
TGTGCCAGCAGCTTCGGACAGATGAACACTGAAGCTTTCTTT
CASSFGQMNTEAFF
>TRBJ2-5|-|TRBD2|TRBV9
TGTGCCAGCAGCGGCGGGAGTCTAACAGAGACCCAGTACTTC
CASSGGSLTETQYF
>TRBJ2-3|-|TRBD2|TRBV27
TGTGCCAGCAGTCCTACGAGGCTAGTAGCGGGAGATACGCAGTATTTT
CASSPTRLVAGDTQYF
>TRBJ1-6|-|-|TRBV6-5
TGTGCCAGCAGCAAGGGGGTTAATTCACCCCTCCACTTT
CASSKGVNSPLHF
>TRBJ2-3|-|-|TRBV19
TGTGCCAGTAAGGCTCAGGGTGAGACAGATACGCAGTATTTT
CASKAQGETDTQYF
>TRBJ2-1|-|-|TRBV6-4
TGTGCCAGCAGTGACGAGGAGAGCTCCTACAATGAGCAGTTCTTC
CASSDEESSYNEQFF
>TRBJ1-6|-|TRBD1|TRBV27
TGTGCCAGCAGATCTACAGGGGGCGCTTTATCACCCCTCCACTTT
CASRSTGGALSPLHF
>TRBJ2-3|-|TRBD2|TRBV28
TGTGCCAGCAGATCTAGCGGGCGAGGGGGGTATTTT
CASRSSGRGGYF
>TRBJ1-1|-|TRBD1|TRBV30
TGTGCCTGGAGTGTGAGGACAGGTTGGTCTGAAGCTTTCTTT
CAWSVRTGWSEAFF
>TRBJ1-2|-|-|TRBV14
TGTGCCAGCAGCCACTCCCCCGGGAAAAACTATGGCTACACCTTC
CASSHSPGKNYGYTF
>TRBJ2-3|once|-|TRBV5-1
TGCGCCAGCAGCTTTAGAGGGTACACAGATACGCAGTATTTT
CASSFRGYTDTQYF
>TRBJ2-1|-|TRBD2|TRBV2
TGTGCCAGCACTATTGGCGGGGGGGCCAGCAATGAGCAGTTCTTC
CASTIGGGASNEQFF
>TRBJ1-5|once|-|TRBV4-1
TGCGCCAGCAGCCAAGTTGGACACTGGGATAGCAATCAGCCCCAGCATTTT
CASSQVGHWDSNQPQHF
>TRBJ2-2|-|TRBD2|TRBV7-3
TGTGCCAGCAGCCCCCCGGGGGGACGGAACACCGGGGAGCTGTTTTTT
CASSPPGGRNTGELFF
>TRBJ1-1|-|-|TRBV10-1
TGCGCCAGCAGCCCCACGAGGAACACTGAAGCTTTCTTT
CASSPTRNTEAFF
>TRBJ2-1|once|-|TRBV27
TGTGCCAGCAGTTTATCGGGGAGCTCCTACAATGAGCAGTTCTTC
CASSLSGSSYNEQFF